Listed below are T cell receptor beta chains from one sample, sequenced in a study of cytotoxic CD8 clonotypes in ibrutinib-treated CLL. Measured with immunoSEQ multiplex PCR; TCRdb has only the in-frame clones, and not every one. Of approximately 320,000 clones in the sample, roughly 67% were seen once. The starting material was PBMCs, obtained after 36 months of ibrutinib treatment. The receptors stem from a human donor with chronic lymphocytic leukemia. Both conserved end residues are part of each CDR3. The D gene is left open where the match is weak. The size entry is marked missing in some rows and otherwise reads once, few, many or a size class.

CASSIWTSGNYEQYF,TGTGCCAGTAGTATATGGACTAGCGGGAACTACGAGCAGTACTTC,TRBJ2-7,NA,TRBD2,TRBV19
CASSESRTGYNEQFF,TGCGCCAGCAGTGAGTCGAGGACAGGGTACAATGAGCAGTTCTTC,TRBJ2-1,NA,TRBD1,TRBV10-2
CASTRRDRGGYTF,TGTGCCAGCACCCGCCGGGACAGGGGTGGCTACACCTTC,TRBJ1-2,few,TRBD1,TRBV6-6
CASSWTGPNTEAFF,TGTGCCAGCAGTTGGACAGGGCCGAACACTGAAGCTTTCTTT,TRBJ1-1,NA,TRBD1,TRBV27
CASSGYTYDEQFF,TGTGCCAGCAGCGGATACACTTACGATGAGCAGTTCTTC,TRBJ2-1,once,NA,TRBV6-5
CASSYSGQRTYNEQFF,TGTGCCAGCAGTTACTCCGGACAGCGAACCTACAATGAGCAGTTCTTC,TRBJ2-1,NA,NA,TRBV6-5
CASSEEGDREAFF,TGTGCCAGCAGTGAAGAGGGGGACAGGGAAGCTTTCTTT,TRBJ1-1,NA,TRBD1,TRBV2
CASSRTGTGELFF,TGTGCCAGCAGCCGCACAGGTACCGGGGAGCTGTTTTTT,TRBJ2-2,NA,NA,TRBV5-4
CASSLAVTTPYEQYF,TGCGCCAGCAGCTTGGCGGTGACTACGCCCTACGAGCAGTACTTC,TRBJ2-7,NA,NA,TRBV5-1
CASSPALIGEGGYTF,TGTGCCAGCAGTCCAGCGCTCATCGGGGAAGGTGGCTACACCTTC,TRBJ1-2,NA,NA,TRBV28
CATRRGGNQPQHF,TGTGCCACCCGGCGGGGGGGGAATCAGCCCCAGCATTTT,TRBJ1-5,NA,NA,TRBV28
CASSASPSGGPTGQFF,TGTGCCAGCAGTGCGTCGCCTAGCGGGGGGCCCACGGGGCAGTTCTTC,TRBJ2-1,NA,TRBD2,TRBV2
CASSGWDRNYGYTF,TGCGCCAGCAGCGGATGGGACAGAAACTATGGCTACACCTTC,TRBJ1-2,few,TRBD1,TRBV5-1
CASRDRAGTGELFF,TGTGCCAGCAGAGACAGGGCAGGCACCGGGGAGCTGTTTTTT,TRBJ2-2,NA,TRBD1,TRBV9
CASSPEAGGPSYNEQFF,TGTGCCAGCAGTCCCGAGGCGGGGGGGCCCTCCTACAATGAGCAGTTCTTC,TRBJ2-1,NA,TRBD2,TRBV7-8
CASTKYRSTDTQYF,TGTGCCAGCACGAAGTACCGTAGCACAGATACGCAGTATTTT,TRBJ2-3,few,NA,TRBV2
CASSRLKNTEAFF,TGTGCCAGTAGTAGGTTAAAGAACACTGAAGCTTTCTTT,TRBJ1-1,NA,NA,TRBV19
CASKDHNQPQHF,TGTGCCAGCAAGGACCATAATCAGCCCCAGCATTTT,TRBJ1-5,NA,NA,TRBV7-3
CASSLAGAGNTIYF,TGTGCCAGCAGCTTAGCAGGGGCTGGAAACACCATATATTTT,TRBJ1-3,few,NA,TRBV7-8
CASSEPGQGIDEQYF,TGTGCCAGCAGTGAGCCGGGACAGGGGATCGACGAGCAGTACTTC,TRBJ2-7,NA,TRBD1,TRBV2
CSGLGPHASLKSYNEQFF,TGCAGCGGGTTGGGCCCCCACGCTAGCTTGAAGTCCTACAATGAGCAGTTCTTC,TRBJ2-1,NA,NA,TRBV29-1
CASSRGLAPNEQFF,TGTGCCAGCAGCCGAGGACTAGCCCCAAATGAGCAGTTCTTC,TRBJ2-1,NA,TRBD2,TRBV7-6
CSVEDEGSYEQYF,TGCAGCGTTGAAGACGAGGGTTCCTACGAGCAGTACTTC,TRBJ2-7,NA,NA,TRBV29-1
CASSLDRTPYGYTF,TGTGCCAGCAGTCTCGACAGGACCCCCTATGGCTACACCTTC,TRBJ1-2,NA,NA,TRBV6-1
CASSLAGTYSNQPQHF,TGTGCCAGCAGCTTGGCCGGCACGTATAGCAATCAGCCCCAGCATTTT,TRBJ1-5,NA,NA,TRBV5-6
CASSDSGQALPAQYF,TGTGCCAGCAGTGATTCCGGGCAGGCCCTCCCCGCGCAGTATTTT,TRBJ2-3,NA,NA,TRBV6-1
CASSFPPDTQYF,TGCGCCAGCAGCTTTCCCCCAGATACGCAGTATTTT,TRBJ2-3,NA,NA,TRBV5-1
CASSPSRTGRWYEQYF,TGTGCCAGCAGCCCGTCTAGGACAGGGCGGTGGTACGAGCAGTACTTC,TRBJ2-7,NA,TRBD1,TRBV7-3
CASRHGAGRSNQPQHF,TGCGCCAGCAGACACGGGGCCGGACGGAGCAATCAGCCCCAGCATTTT,TRBJ1-5,NA,NA,TRBV23-1
CASSQGTSGTDTQYF,TGTGCCAGCAGTCAGGGGACTAGCGGCACAGATACGCAGTATTTT,TRBJ2-3,NA,TRBD2,TRBV25-1
CASSPSGTRLNEQFF,TGTGCCAGCTCACCAAGCGGGACTAGACTCAATGAGCAGTTCTTC,TRBJ2-1,NA,TRBD2,TRBV18
CASSPSFGVNTEAFF,TGTGCCAGCAGCCCCTCCTTTGGGGTGAACACTGAAGCTTTCTTT,TRBJ1-1,NA,NA,TRBV9
CAGRAEEYGYTF,TGTGCCGGCAGGGCGGAGGAGTATGGCTACACCTTC,TRBJ1-2,NA,NA,TRBV2